The 9 T cell receptor beta chains in this list originate from one sample, sequenced in a study of blood T cell repertoires in COVID-19. Method: immunoSEQ multiplex PCR; TCRdb's copy keeps in-frame clones and lacks some. Of 150,000 or so clones listed, around 84% are singletons. Sequencing used peripheral blood. Source of these receptors: a woman older than 75 with acute or convalescent COVID-19.

This clone was recorded only once. J is TRBJ2-5 and V is TRBV6-2 or TRBV6-3, with 9 nucleotides matching TRBD2. Germline-derived CDR1 and CDR2 are MNHEY and SVGEGT. The CDR3 spans 14 residues. The ends lost 5 bases at V and 5 bases at J; junction bases unmatched: 6. The CDR3 here is CASSKGTSMETQYF. In nucleotides, the CDR3 is TGTGCCAGCAGTAAAGGGACTAGCATGGAGACCCAGTACTTC.

This clone was recorded only once. The V call is TRBV28, the J call TRBJ2-7; 7 bases line up with TRBD2. The V and J ends lost 1 base and 3 bases, in that order; junction bases with no gene match: 6. Germline values: CDR1 MDHEN, CDR2 SYDVKM. The CDR3 totals 15 residues. DNA of the CDR3: TGTGCCAGCAGTTTATTAGTGGGGGGGGACTACGAGCAGTACTTC. Residues: CASSLLVGGDYEQYF.

The chain joins TRBV6-2 or TRBV6-3 to TRBJ2-1, with 9 bases lining up with TRBD2. The CDR3 contains 15 residues. The germline CDR1 and CDR2 sequences are MNHEY and SVGEGT. The J segment lost 4 bases and the V segment lost 4 bases, leaving 5 bases of the junction unmatched. Here the CDR3 DNA reads TGTGCCAGCAGTTTATGGGCGGGGGGGTACAATGAGCAGTTCTTC. Amino acids: CASSLWAGGYNEQFF.

This clone was observed a few times. The chain links TRBV11-2 to TRBJ1-3, with D unclear. Trimming took off 5 bases at V and 4 bases at J, with 12 bases between the two ends. Germline loops: CDR1 SGHAT, CDR2 FQNNGV. The CDR3 length is 14 residues. DNA for the CDR3: TGTGCCAGCAGCGCCCTTTCAGCGGGAAACACCATATATTTT. Amino acid sequence: CASSALSAGNTIYF.

The gene calls are TRBV27 and TRBJ2-3; D may be TRBD1 (5 bases). The CDR3 extends over 19 amino acids. The germline V gene has CDR1 MNHEY and CDR2 SMNVEV (reference sequence). The ends were cut back, 3 bases at V and 0 bases at J, with 22 bases in the middle. The CDR3 nucleotides are TGTGCCAGCAGTTTTCTCCATACCCTAGGGGTTACTAGCACAGATACGCAGTATTTT. This sequence encodes CASSFLHTLGVTSTDTQYF.

This chain uses TRBV9 with TRBJ2-3; 7 bases are a match to TRBD2. The V gene's germline CDR1 is SGDLS and CDR2 YYNGEE. This CDR3 has 13 residues. V lost 4 bases to trimming and J lost 14 bases; unmatched junction nucleotides: 13. CDR3 loop: CASSPSGVATWYF. CDR3 sequence (DNA): TGTGCCAGCAGCCCTAGCGGAGTGGCTACGTGGTATTTT.

This clone was seen only once. The chain couples TRBV7-8 to TRBJ2-7, with D perhaps TRBD2 (5 bases). The ends were cut back, 3 bases at V and 5 bases at J, with 17 bases in the middle. In germline, CDR1 is SGHVS, CDR2 FQNEAQ. The CDR3 contains 15 residues. As DNA, the CDR3 is TGTGCCAGCAGCTTTCAAGGCAGGAGGTCCGACGAGCAGTACTTC. Translating gives CASSFQGRRSDEQYF.

The gene calls are TRBV7-2 and TRBJ1-5; 9 positions match TRBD1. The germline gives CDR1 SGHTA, CDR2 FQGNSA. V lost 6 bases and J lost 6; bases outside the gene matches: 6. This CDR3 region has 14 residues. This CDR3 reads CASRLTGGGQPQHF. The CDR3 nucleotides are TGTGCCAGCAGGCTAACAGGGGGCGGTCAGCCCCAGCATTTT. Combining the CDR3 with reference TRBV7-2 and TRBJ1-5 gives the whole variable domain GAGVSQSPSNKVTEKGKDVELRCDPISGHTALYWYRQSLGQGLEFLIYFQGNSAPDKSGLPSDRFSAERTGGSVSTLTIQRTQQEDSAVYLCASRLTGGGQPQHFGDGTRLSIL.

The chain joins TRBV10-3 to TRBJ1-2, with D possibly TRBD1 on 6 matching bases. Germline V lookup: CDR1 ENHRY, CDR2 SYGVKD. The CDR3 is 14 amino acids. Trimming cost V 11 bases and J 2 bases, with 18 bases left between them. CDR3 in amino acids: CAGSGTQGNYGYTF. CDR3 DNA: TGTGCCGGAAGCGGGACTCAGGGGAACTATGGCTACACCTTC.